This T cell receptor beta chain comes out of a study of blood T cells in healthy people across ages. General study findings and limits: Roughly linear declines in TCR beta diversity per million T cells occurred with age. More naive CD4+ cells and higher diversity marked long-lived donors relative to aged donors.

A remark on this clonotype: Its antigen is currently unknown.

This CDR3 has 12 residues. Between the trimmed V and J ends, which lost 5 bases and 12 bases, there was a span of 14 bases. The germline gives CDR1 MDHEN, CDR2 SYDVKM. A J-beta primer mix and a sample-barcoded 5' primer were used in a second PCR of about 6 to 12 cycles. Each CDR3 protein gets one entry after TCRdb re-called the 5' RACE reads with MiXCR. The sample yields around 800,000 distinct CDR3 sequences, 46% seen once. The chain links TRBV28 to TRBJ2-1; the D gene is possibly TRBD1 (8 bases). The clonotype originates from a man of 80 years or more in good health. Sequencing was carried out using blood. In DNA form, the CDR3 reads TGTGCCAGCAGTGAACAGGGGGGGTCGCAGTTCTTC. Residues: CASSEQGGSQFF.